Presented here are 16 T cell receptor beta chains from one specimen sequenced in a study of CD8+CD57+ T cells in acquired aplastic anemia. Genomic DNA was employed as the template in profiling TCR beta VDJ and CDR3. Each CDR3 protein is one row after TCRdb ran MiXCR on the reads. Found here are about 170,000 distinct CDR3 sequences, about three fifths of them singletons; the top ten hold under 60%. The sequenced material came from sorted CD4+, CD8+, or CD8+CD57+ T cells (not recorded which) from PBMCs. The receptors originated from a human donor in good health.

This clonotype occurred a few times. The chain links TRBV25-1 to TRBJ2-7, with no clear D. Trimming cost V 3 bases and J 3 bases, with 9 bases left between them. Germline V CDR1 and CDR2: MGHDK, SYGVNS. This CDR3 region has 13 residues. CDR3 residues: CASSDSDIYEQYF. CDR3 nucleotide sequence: TGTGCCAGCAGTGACTCTGACATCTACGAGCAGTACTTC.

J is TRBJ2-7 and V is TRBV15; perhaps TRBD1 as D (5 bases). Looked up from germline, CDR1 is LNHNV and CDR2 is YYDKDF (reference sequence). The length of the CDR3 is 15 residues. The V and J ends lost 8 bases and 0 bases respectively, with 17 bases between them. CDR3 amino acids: CATSKSGLYSYEQYF. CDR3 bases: TGTGCCACCTCAAAATCAGGGTTATACTCCTACGAGCAGTACTTC.

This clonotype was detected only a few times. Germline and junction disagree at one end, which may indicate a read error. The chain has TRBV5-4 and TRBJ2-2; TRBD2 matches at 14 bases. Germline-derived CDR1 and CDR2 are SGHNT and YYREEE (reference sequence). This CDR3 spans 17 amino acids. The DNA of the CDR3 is TGTGCCAGCAGGTTGGGACTAGCGGGAGAATCCACCGGGGAGCTGTTTTTT. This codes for CASRLGLAGESTGELFF.

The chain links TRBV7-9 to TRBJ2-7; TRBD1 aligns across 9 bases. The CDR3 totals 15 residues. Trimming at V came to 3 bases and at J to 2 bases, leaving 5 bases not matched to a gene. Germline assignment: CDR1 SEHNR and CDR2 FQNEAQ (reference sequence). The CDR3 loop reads CASSFAGTGPYEQYF. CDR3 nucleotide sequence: TGTGCCAGCAGCTTTGCCGGGACAGGGCCCTACGAGCAGTACTTC.

This CDR3 reads CASSSSGGTGEQYF. In nucleotides, the CDR3 is TGTGCCAGCAGCTCCAGCGGGGGGACGGGCGAGCAGTACTTC. V and J are TRBV11-2 and TRBJ2-7; 9 bases are shared with TRBD2. The V segment lost 4 bases and the J segment 6 bases; nucleotides outside the gene matches: 7. Germline loops: CDR1 SGHAT, CDR2 FQNNGV. This CDR3 spans 14 amino acids.

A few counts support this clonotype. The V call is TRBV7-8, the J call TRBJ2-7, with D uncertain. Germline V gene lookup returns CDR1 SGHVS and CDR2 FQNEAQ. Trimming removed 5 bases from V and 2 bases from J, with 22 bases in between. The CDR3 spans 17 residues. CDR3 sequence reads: CASSPDQLGGGTYEQYF. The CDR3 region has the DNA TGTGCCAGCAGCCCAGACCAGCTAGGTGGCGGAACCTACGAGCAGTACTTC.

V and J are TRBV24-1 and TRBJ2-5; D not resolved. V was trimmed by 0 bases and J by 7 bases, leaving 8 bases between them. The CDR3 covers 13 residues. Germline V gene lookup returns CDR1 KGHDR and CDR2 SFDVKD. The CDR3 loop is CATSDLTEGTQYF. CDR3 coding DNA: TGTGCCACCAGTGATTTGACGGAAGGGACCCAGTACTTC.

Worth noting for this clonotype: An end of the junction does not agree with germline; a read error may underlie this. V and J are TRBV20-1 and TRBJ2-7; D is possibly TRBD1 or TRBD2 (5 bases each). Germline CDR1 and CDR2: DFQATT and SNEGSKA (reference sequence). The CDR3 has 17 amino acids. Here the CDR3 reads CSARDSWDAPSSCEQYF. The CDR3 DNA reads TGCAGTGCTAGGGATTCCTGGGACGCCCCCAGCTCCTGCGAGCAGTACTTC.

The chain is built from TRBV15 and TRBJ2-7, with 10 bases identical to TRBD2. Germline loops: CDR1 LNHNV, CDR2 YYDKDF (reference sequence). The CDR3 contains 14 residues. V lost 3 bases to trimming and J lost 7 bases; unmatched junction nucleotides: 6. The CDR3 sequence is CATSRGLAGAEQYF. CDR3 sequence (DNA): TGTGCCACCAGCAGGGGTCTAGCGGGAGCAGAGCAGTACTTC.

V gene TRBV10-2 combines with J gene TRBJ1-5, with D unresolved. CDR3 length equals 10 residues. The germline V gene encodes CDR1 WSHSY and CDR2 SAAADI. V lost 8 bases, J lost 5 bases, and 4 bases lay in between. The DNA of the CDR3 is TGCGCCAGCCAATATCAGCCCCAGCATTTT. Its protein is CASQYQPQHF.

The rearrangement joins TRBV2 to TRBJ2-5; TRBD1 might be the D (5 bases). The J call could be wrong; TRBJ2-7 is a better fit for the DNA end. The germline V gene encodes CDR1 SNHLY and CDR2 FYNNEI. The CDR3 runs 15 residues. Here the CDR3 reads CASRLTVSVTYEQYF. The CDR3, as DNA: TGTGCCAGCAGACTGACAGTGTCCGTTACCTACGAGCAGTACTTC.

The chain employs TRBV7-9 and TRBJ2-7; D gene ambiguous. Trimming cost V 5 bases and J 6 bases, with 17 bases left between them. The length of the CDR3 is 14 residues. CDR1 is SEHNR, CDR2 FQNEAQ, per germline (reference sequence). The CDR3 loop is CASSLDTGPFEQYF. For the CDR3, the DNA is TGTGCCAGCAGCCTCGACACTGGGCCATTCGAGCAGTACTTC.

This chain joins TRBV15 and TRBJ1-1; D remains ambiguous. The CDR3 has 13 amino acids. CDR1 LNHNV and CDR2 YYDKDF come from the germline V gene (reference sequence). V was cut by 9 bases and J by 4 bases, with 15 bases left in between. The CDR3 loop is CATGVLPGTEAFF. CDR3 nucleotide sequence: TGTGCCACTGGGGTCCTCCCGGGCACTGAAGCTTTCTTT.

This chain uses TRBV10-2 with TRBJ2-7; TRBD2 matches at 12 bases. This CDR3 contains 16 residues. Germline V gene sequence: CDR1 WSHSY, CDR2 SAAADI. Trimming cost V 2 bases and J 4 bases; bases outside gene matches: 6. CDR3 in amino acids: CASSEGRGTSGYEQYF. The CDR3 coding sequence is TGCGCCAGCAGTGAGGGCAGGGGGACTAGCGGGTACGAGCAGTACTTC.

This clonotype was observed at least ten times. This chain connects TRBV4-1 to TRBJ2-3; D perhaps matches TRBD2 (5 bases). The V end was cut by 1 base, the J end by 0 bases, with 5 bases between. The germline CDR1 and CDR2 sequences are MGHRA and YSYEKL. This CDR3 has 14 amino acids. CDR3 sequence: CASSQGGSTDTQYF. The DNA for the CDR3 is TGCGCCAGCAGCCAAGGCGGGAGCACAGATACGCAGTATTTT.

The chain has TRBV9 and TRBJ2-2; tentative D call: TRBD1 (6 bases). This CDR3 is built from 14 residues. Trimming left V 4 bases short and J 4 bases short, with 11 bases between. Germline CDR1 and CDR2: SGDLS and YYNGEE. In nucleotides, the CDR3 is TGTGCCAGCAGCTCCCAGGGGTTCACCGGGGAGCTGTTTTTT. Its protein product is CASSSQGFTGELFF.